This T cell receptor beta chain comes out of a study of blood T cell repertoires in COVID-19. The assay was immunoSEQ multiplex PCR, and TCRdb's table has in-frame clones only and misses some. There are some 160,000 clones in the sample; approximately 90% occur only once, and around a tenth lies in the top ten. The CDR3 is 15 residues long. The V gene end was trimmed by 1 base and the J gene end by 7 bases; junction bases not matched to a gene: 7. Germline CDR1 and CDR2: SGHTA and FQGNSA. The sample was peripheral blood. This clonotype was obtained from a woman between 65 and 79 years old with COVID-19, enrolled during active disease. The chain joins TRBV7-2 to TRBJ2-3, with TRBD2 matching 8 bases. The CDR3 nucleotides are TGTGCCAGCAGCTTAGACCGCGGGGGGCTAAATACGCAGTATTTT. Its translation: CASSLDRGGLNTQYF.